Shown below are 9 T cell receptor beta chains from a single sample sequenced in a study of blood T cell repertoires in COVID-19. Clones were sequenced by immunoSEQ multiplex PCR, and TCRdb holds only the in-frame ones, with some missing. The profile shows about 170,000 clones, around 81% of them singletons. Sequenced: peripheral blood. These receptors came from a man in his 70s with active or convalescent COVID-19.

The V call is TRBV18, the J call TRBJ2-7, with D perhaps matching TRBD1 (6 bases). V lost 4 bases and J lost 2, with 12 bases in between. CDR3 length: 14 amino acids. Germline lookup yields CDR1 KGHSH and CDR2 LQKENI. CDR3 region: CASSQGQIPYEQYF. The CDR3 DNA reads as TGTGCCAGCTCACAAGGACAGATCCCCTACGAGCAGTACTTC.

J is TRBJ1-6 and V is TRBV30; D remains unclear. The V gene lost 3 bases and the J gene lost 7 bases, with 7 bases spanning the gap. The CDR3 sequence is 12 residues long. The germline gives CDR1 GTSNPN, CDR2 SVGIG (reference sequence). Here the CDR3 DNA reads TGTGCCTGGAGCTCCTTCAATTCACCCCTCCACTTT. This encodes CAWSSFNSPLHF.

The chain links TRBV5-1 to TRBJ1-4, with D unresolved. V was clipped by 4 bases and J by 4 bases, with 11 bases between them. CDR3 length: 14 amino acids. CDR1 is SGHRS and CDR2 is YFSETQ in the germline V gene. The CDR3 protein is CASSGGRINEKLFF. CDR3 DNA: TGCGCCAGCAGCGGAGGCCGCATTAATGAAAAACTGTTTTTT.

The chain combines TRBV27 with TRBJ1-1, with 7 bases matching TRBD1. This CDR3 is 14 amino acids long. The J segment lost 1 base and the V segment lost 6 bases, leaving 5 bases of the junction unmatched. Germline V gene lookup returns CDR1 MNHEY and CDR2 SMNVEV (reference sequence). The CDR3 DNA follows: TGTGCCAGCAGCCGACAGGGCCCGAACACTGAAGCTTTCTTT. It yields the protein CASSRQGPNTEAFF.

The chain links TRBV19 to TRBJ1-1; 8 nucleotides line up with TRBD1. CDR1 is LNHDA and CDR2 is SQIVND in the germline V gene (reference sequence). The V gene end was trimmed by 7 bases and the J gene end by 1 base; junction bases not matched to a gene: 8. The CDR3 runs 15 residues. This chain's CDR3 is CASTDDRGPNTEAFF. The CDR3 DNA reads as TGTGCCAGTACAGATGACAGGGGCCCGAACACTGAAGCTTTCTTT.

The DNA of the CDR3 is TGTGCCAGCAGCCGGGACAGGGGGTGGTCACCCCTCCACTTT. Translation gives CASSRDRGWSPLHF. The J gene is TRBJ1-6, the V gene TRBV7-9; 11 nucleotides agree with TRBD1. The CDR3 covers 14 residues. CDR1 and CDR2 from the germline V gene are SEHNR and FQNEAQ (reference sequence). V was pared by 5 bases and J by 10 bases, with 4 bases of the junction left unmatched.

J is TRBJ1-1 and V is TRBV15; possible D gene TRBD1, 6 bases. Germline CDR1 and CDR2: LNHNV and YYDKDF (reference sequence). The CDR3 totals 15 residues. Trimming stripped 0 bases from V and 1 base from J, with 9 bases between. CDR3 residues: CATSRDRGGNTEAFF. The CDR3 region has the DNA TGTGCCACCAGCAGAGATCGAGGGGGGAACACTGAAGCTTTCTTT.

This sequence joins TRBV11-2 and TRBJ2-7; a weak D match, TRBD2 (5 bases). Germline V lookup: CDR1 SGHAT, CDR2 FQNNGV. The CDR3 covers 15 residues. Trimming pared 1 base from V and 2 bases from J, leaving 12 bases between. The CDR3 DNA follows: TGTGCCAGCAGCTTAGCCGGGGTCCTCACCTACGAGCAGTACTTC. This codes for CASSLAGVLTYEQYF.

The V call is TRBV7-2, the J call TRBJ2-1; D gene uncertain. From germline, CDR1 is SGHTA and CDR2 FQGNSA. CDR3 length: 13 amino acids. The V gene lost 4 bases and the J gene lost 4 bases, with 8 bases spanning the gap. The chain's CDR3 is CASSYGGYNEQFF. The DNA for the CDR3 is TGTGCCAGCAGCTATGGCGGATACAATGAGCAGTTCTTC.